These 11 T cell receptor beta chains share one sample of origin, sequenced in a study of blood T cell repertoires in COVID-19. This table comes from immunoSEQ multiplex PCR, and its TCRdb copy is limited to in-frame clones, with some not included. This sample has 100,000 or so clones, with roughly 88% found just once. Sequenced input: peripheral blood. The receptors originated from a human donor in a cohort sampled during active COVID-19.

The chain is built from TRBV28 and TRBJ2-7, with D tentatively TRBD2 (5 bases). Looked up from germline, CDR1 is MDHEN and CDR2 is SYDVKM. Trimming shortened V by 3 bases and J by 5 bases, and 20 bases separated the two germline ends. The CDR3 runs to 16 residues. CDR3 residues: CASSFIARLKRNEQYF. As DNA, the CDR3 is TGTGCCAGCAGTTTTATCGCCCGGCTTAAGCGGAACGAGCAGTACTTC. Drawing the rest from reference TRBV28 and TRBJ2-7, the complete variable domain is DVKVTQSSRYLVKRTGEKVFLECVQDMDHENMFWYRQDPGLGLRLIYFSYDVKMKEKGDIPEGYSVSREKKERFSLILESASTNQTSMYLCASSFIARLKRNEQYFGPGTRLTVT.

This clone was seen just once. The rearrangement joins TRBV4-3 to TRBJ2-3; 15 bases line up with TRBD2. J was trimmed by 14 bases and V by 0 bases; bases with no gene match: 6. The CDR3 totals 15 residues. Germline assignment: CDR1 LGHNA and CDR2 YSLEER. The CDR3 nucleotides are TGCGCCAGCAGCCAAGATGGGACTAGCGGGAGGAGGCCGTATTTT. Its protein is CASSQDGTSGRRPYF.

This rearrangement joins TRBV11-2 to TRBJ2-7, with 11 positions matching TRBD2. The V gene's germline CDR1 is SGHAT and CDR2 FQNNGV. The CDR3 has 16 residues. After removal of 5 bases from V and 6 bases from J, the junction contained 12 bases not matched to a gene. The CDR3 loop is CASSRELAGVASEQYF. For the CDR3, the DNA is TGTGCCAGCAGCCGTGAACTAGCGGGAGTTGCCAGCGAGCAGTACTTC.

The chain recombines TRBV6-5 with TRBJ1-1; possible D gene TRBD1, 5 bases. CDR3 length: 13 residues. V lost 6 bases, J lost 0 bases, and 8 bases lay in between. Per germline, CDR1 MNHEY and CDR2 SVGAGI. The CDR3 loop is CASRRGVNTEAFF. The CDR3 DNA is TGTGCCAGCAGAAGGGGTGTGAACACTGAAGCTTTCTTT.

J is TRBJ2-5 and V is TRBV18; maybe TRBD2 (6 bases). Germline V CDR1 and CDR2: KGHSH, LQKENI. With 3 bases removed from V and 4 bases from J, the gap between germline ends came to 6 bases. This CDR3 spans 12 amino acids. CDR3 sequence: CASSPGGETQYF. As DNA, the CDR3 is TGTGCCAGCTCACCCGGGGGAGAGACCCAGTACTTC. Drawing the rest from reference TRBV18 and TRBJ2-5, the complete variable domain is NAGVMQNPRHLVRRRGQEARLRCSPMKGHSHVYWYRQLPEEGLKFMVYLQKENIIDESGMPKERFSAEFPKEGPSILRIQQVVRGDSAAYFCASSPGGETQYFGPGTRLLVL.

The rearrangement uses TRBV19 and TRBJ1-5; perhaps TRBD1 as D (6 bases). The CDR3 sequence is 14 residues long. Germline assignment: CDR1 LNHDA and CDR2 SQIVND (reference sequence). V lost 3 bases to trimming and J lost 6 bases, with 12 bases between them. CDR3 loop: CASSIRTAAQPQHF. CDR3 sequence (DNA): TGTGCCAGTAGTATTAGGACAGCGGCTCAGCCCCAGCATTTT.

CDR3 in DNA: TGTGCCAGCAGTTACCGCCAGTATAGCAATCAGCCCCAGCATTTT. It is translated as CASSYRQYSNQPQHF. The V and J genes are TRBV6-5 and TRBJ1-5; D unresolved. This CDR3 contains 15 residues. V lost 2 bases, J lost 0 bases, and 8 bases lay in between. The germline V gene has CDR1 MNHEY and CDR2 SVGAGI.

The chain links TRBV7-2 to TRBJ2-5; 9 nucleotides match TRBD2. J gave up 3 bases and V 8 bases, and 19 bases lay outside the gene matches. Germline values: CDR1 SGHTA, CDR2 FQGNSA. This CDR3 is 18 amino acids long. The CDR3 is CASLRLAGHFVSEETQYF. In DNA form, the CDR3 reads TGTGCCAGCTTAAGGCTAGCGGGACACTTTGTGTCCGAAGAGACCCAGTACTTC.

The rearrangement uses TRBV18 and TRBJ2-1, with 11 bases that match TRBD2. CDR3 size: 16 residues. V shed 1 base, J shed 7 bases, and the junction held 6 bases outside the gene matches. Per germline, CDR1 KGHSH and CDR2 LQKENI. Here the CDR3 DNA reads TGTGCCAGCTCACCACAAACTAGCGGGAGTGGAAATGAGCAGTTCTTC. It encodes CASSPQTSGSGNEQFF.

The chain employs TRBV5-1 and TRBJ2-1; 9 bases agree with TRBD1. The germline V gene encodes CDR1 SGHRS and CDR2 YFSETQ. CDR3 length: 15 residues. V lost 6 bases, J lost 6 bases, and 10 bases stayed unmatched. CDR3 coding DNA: TGCGCCAGCACCCGGGACAGGGTGGTTGGCAATGAGCAGTTCTTC. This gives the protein CASTRDRVVGNEQFF.

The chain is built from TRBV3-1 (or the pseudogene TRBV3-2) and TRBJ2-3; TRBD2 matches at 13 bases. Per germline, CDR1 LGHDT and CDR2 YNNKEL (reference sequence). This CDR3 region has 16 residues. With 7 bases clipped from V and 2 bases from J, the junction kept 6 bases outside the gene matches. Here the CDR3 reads CASTTSGGGFTDTQYF. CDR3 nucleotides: TGTGCCAGCACAACTAGCGGGGGGGGCTTCACAGATACGCAGTATTTT.